The 13 T cell receptor beta chains below were found in one sample sequenced in a study of shared T cell receptors in the human thymus. TCRdb's copy holds only in-frame clones and misses some; the assay was immunoSEQ multiplex PCR. Altogether 600,000 to 900,000 clones are present, approximately 83% being singletons, with the ten largest covering around 0.0099%. These data were also reused for a study on human thymus T cells.

The sample consisted of thymocytes. The receptor source for this set is a girl less than two years old with a congenital heart defect.

The gene calls are TRBV27 and TRBJ2-7; tentative D call: TRBD2 (7 bases). Germline V gene sequence: CDR1 MNHEY, CDR2 SMNVEV (reference sequence). Trimming cost V 8 bases and J 5 bases, with 16 bases left between them. The CDR3 spans 13 residues. The CDR3 sequence: CASENGGRDEQYF. CDR3 DNA sequence: TGTGCCAGCGAAAACGGGGGGCGGGACGAGCAGTACTTC.

The chain employs TRBV28 and TRBJ2-7; no clear D gene. The CDR3 spans 10 residues. Trimming cost V 6 bases and J 3 bases, with 3 bases left between them. The V gene's germline CDR1 is MDHEN and CDR2 SYDVKM. The CDR3 coding sequence is TGTGCCAGCAGCCGCTACGAGCAGTACTTC. This translates into CASSRYEQYF.

This chain joins TRBV7-6 and TRBJ1-3; no firm D call. V lost 0 bases to trimming and J lost 0 bases, with 6 bases between them. This CDR3 region has 15 residues. Germline lookup yields CDR1 SGHVS and CDR2 FNYEAQ. The CDR3 DNA reads as TGTGCCAGCAGCTTAGCGTCAGTCTCTGGAAACACCATATATTTT. Protein product: CASSLASVSGNTIYF.

The V gene is TRBV12-5, the J gene TRBJ1-1; maybe TRBD1 (6 bases). CDR1 and CDR2 (germline): LGHNT, FRNRAP. V shed 6 bases and J shed 1 base, with 15 bases lying between them. This CDR3 spans 15 amino acids. The CDR3 DNA follows: TGTGCTAGTGGGGGGTCGGACAGCTGGAACACTGAAGCTTTCTTT. Amino acid sequence: CASGGSDSWNTEAFF.

This CDR3 is CASSEGLAGGSSYNEQFF. The DNA of the CDR3 is TGCGCCAGCAGCGAGGGACTAGCGGGGGGAAGCTCCTACAATGAGCAGTTCTTC. This chain connects TRBV5-1 to TRBJ2-1, with TRBD2 matching over 15 bases. Per germline, CDR1 SGHRS and CDR2 YFSETQ. The CDR3 loop spans 18 amino acids. J was trimmed by 0 bases and V by 4 bases; bases with no gene match: 5.

The chain carries TRBV2 and TRBJ1-6, with D possibly matching TRBD1 (6 bases). Trimming removed 8 bases from V and 8 bases from J, with 22 bases in between. From germline, CDR1 is SNHLY and CDR2 FYNNEI. The CDR3 length is 16 residues. The CDR3 reads CASGQFGRGRDSPLHF. In DNA form, the CDR3 reads TGTGCCAGCGGCCAATTCGGCAGGGGCCGGGATTCACCCCTCCACTTT.

The chain is built from TRBV18 and TRBJ1-3; unclear D gene. Germline V CDR1 and CDR2: KGHSH, LQKENI. The V and J ends lost 2 bases and 0 bases respectively, with 11 bases between them. The CDR3 extends over 16 amino acids. The DNA of the CDR3 is TGTGCCAGCTCACCAACTGATCGATCCTCTGGAAACACCATATATTTT. Its translation: CASSPTDRSSGNTIYF.

The chain carries TRBV19 and TRBJ1-4; D might be TRBD1 (5 bases). The CDR3 length is 13 residues. Per germline, CDR1 LNHDA and CDR2 SQIVND (reference sequence). V was trimmed by 8 bases and J by 7 bases, leaving 14 bases between them. The CDR3 nucleotides are TGTGCCAGTGTGGGGGAGGGTGCTGAAAAACTGTTTTTT. Protein product: CASVGEGAEKLFF.

This rearrangement joins TRBV5-6 to TRBJ2-1; a possible D gene is TRBD2 (6 bases). This CDR3 region has 19 residues. Trimming took 0 bases from V and 3 from J, leaving 22 bases between them. Looked up from germline, CDR1 is SGHDT and CDR2 is YYEEEE. The CDR3 DNA sequence: TGTGCCAGCAGCTTGGCGCGACTAGGAGTCTACAAAAGCTACAATGAGCAGTTCTTC. Protein product: CASSLARLGVYKSYNEQFF.

This rearrangement joins TRBV13 to TRBJ1-2; TRBD1 matches 9 bases. CDR1 is PRHDT, CDR2 FYEKMQ, per germline (reference sequence). The CDR3 is made up of 14 amino acids. The J segment lost 5 bases and the V segment lost 6 bases, leaving 7 bases of the junction unmatched. CDR3: CASRPLQGAYGYTF. CDR3 nucleotides: TGTGCCAGCAGGCCACTACAGGGGGCGTATGGCTACACCTTC.

CDR3 sequence reads: CASSLLGTGSNYGYTF. In DNA form, the CDR3 reads TGTGCCAGCAGCTTGTTGGGGACAGGATCTAACTATGGCTACACCTTC. This chain connects TRBV5-4 to TRBJ1-2; TRBD1 aligns across 8 bases. CDR3 length: 16 amino acids. V shed 1 base, J shed 0 bases, and the junction held 5 bases outside the gene matches. Germline CDR1 reads SGHNT; CDR2 reads YYREEE (reference sequence).

The J gene is TRBJ1-5, the V gene TRBV19; D gene ambiguous. CDR1 LNHDA and CDR2 SQIVND come from the germline V gene (reference sequence). This CDR3 spans 13 amino acids. Deletions cut 4 bases from V and 7 bases from J, with 11 bases between. CDR3 protein: CASSTASRQPQHF. CDR3 in DNA: TGTGCCAGTAGTACTGCTTCGCGGCAGCCCCAGCATTTT.

The chain couples TRBV7-2 to TRBJ1-4; D is ambiguous. Germline CDR1 is SGHTA and CDR2 is FQGNSA. The V and J ends lost 5 bases and 7 bases respectively, with 20 bases between them. The CDR3 is made up of 16 amino acids. CDR3 residues: CASSPTSGEMREKLFF. The CDR3 nucleotides are TGTGCCAGCAGCCCTACTTCCGGGGAGATGCGTGAAAAACTGTTTTTT.